This T cell receptor (beta chain) was obtained from a study of T-cell memory formation after mild COVID-19. Across the whole study: The study found TCR clusters largely donor specific.

Turning to this clonotype: Its antigen is unknown.

Notes on the study in general: Of the contracting clones, CD4+ ones lay mainly in CM and EM, and CD8+ ones in EMRA. Contracting clones from day 15 to 85 showed balanced CD4/CD8; later expanders favored CD4+.

The trim removed 4 bases at V and 10 bases at J, leaving 9 bases unmatched. The germline V gene has CDR1 MGHRA and CDR2 YSYEKL. The CDR3 totals 14 residues. Each CDR3 protein is one row after TCRdb ran MiXCR on the 5' RACE reads. Of roughly 150,000 distinct CDR3 sequences in the sample, around 13% were seen once. This receptor was taken from an adult woman who had mild COVID-19 (a few samples of this study predate the infection). Cell type and time point are not known. The gene calls are TRBV4-1 and TRBJ2-1, with 8 bases fitting TRBD1. Sample: PBMCs or a T cell subset sorted from them (not recorded which). CDR3 sequence (DNA): TGCGCCAGCAGCCTCACGGACAGGGTCGGCGAGCAGTTCTTC. This translates into CASSLTDRVGEQFF.